This is a list of T cell receptor beta chains from one sample in a study of blood T cells in healthy people across ages. MiXCR, applied by TCRdb to the 5' RACE reads, yields one record per CDR3 protein. This table has about 620,000 distinct CDR3 sequences, roughly half appearing once. Sample: blood. These receptors were taken from a woman aged 80 or older in good health. The CDR3 runs from the conserved cysteine through the conserved F or W. Each record gives: V gene, J gene, clone size, CDR3 protein. Expanded clones are given a class, and other clones once, few, many or no size at all.

V gene: TRBV14
J gene: TRBJ2-1
clone size: NA
CDR3 protein: CASSQGLAGEYDNEQFF

V gene: TRBV10-3
J gene: TRBJ2-5
clone size: NA
CDR3 protein: CAINGVGETQYF

V gene: TRBV20-1
J gene: TRBJ2-6
clone size: NA
CDR3 protein: CSANLGPLAPSGANVLTF

V gene: TRBV7-2
J gene: TRBJ1-4
clone size: many
CDR3 protein: CASSIRAGTNEKLFF

V gene: TRBV6-5
J gene: TRBJ1-5
clone size: NA
CDR3 protein: CASSHKQGAAQPQHF

V gene: TRBV28
J gene: TRBJ2-5
clone size: few
CDR3 protein: CASRDFPVGETQYF

V gene: TRBV20-1
J gene: TRBJ2-3
clone size: NA
CDR3 protein: CGAWDPEDTDTQYF

V gene: TRBV12-3/TRBV12-4
J gene: TRBJ1-2
clone size: NA
CDR3 protein: CASSRDVPRYTF

V gene: TRBV15
J gene: TRBJ2-3
clone size: NA
CDR3 protein: CATSRVHSDTQYF

V gene: TRBV10-3
J gene: TRBJ1-1
clone size: NA
CDR3 protein: CAISEVDTEAFF

V gene: TRBV6-2/TRBV6-3
J gene: TRBJ2-5
clone size: NA
CDR3 protein: CASSYGPSGRRETQYF

V gene: TRBV5-6
J gene: TRBJ1-2
clone size: many
CDR3 protein: CASSLRQGWSGYTF

V gene: TRBV4-1
J gene: TRBJ1-6
clone size: NA
CDR3 protein: CASSQTGQGRNSPLHF

V gene: TRBV7-9
J gene: NA
clone size: NA
CDR3 protein: CALTRESTYEQYF

V gene: TRBV7-9
J gene: TRBJ1-6
clone size: NA
CDR3 protein: CASSSTGHSSPLHF

V gene: TRBV20-1
J gene: TRBJ1-5
clone size: many
CDR3 protein: CSARRDRGNQPQHF

V gene: TRBV29-1
J gene: TRBJ2-3
clone size: NA
CDR3 protein: CSASRGWEDTQYF

V gene: TRBV29-1
J gene: TRBJ1-2
clone size: NA
CDR3 protein: CSVEDLGVGNDGYTF

V gene: TRBV3-1
J gene: TRBJ1-2
clone size: NA
CDR3 protein: CASSQRVEDGYTF

V gene: TRBV2
J gene: TRBJ1-1
clone size: once
CDR3 protein: CASKSAWGLNTEAFF

V gene: TRBV4-2
J gene: TRBJ2-7
clone size: NA
CDR3 protein: CASSQDGSPLEQYF

V gene: TRBV4-3
J gene: TRBJ2-3
clone size: NA
CDR3 protein: CASSQGVGRGAGDTQYF

V gene: TRBV12-3/TRBV12-4
J gene: TRBJ1-1
clone size: NA
CDR3 protein: CASSPEWGDRLNTEAFF

V gene: TRBV7-9
J gene: TRBJ2-1
clone size: many
CDR3 protein: CASSLARGNRLGGRSYNEQFF

V gene: TRBV4-2
J gene: TRBJ2-5
clone size: NA
CDR3 protein: CASSQEPGPQETQYF

V gene: TRBV12-3/TRBV12-4
J gene: TRBJ2-1
clone size: many
CDR3 protein: CASGRHYSYNEQFF

V gene: TRBV6-1
J gene: TRBJ2-1
clone size: many
CDR3 protein: CASSDRGLAGYNEQFF

V gene: TRBV5-1
J gene: TRBJ2-1
clone size: NA
CDR3 protein: CASGQGAQYNEQFF

V gene: TRBV20-1
J gene: TRBJ2-5
clone size: NA
CDR3 protein: CSASDDAQEVQETQYF

V gene: TRBV12-3/TRBV12-4
J gene: TRBJ2-6
clone size: once
CDR3 protein: CAGSYRAAGANVLTF

V gene: TRBV29-1
J gene: TRBJ1-1
clone size: NA
CDR3 protein: CSADPRTGTEAFF

V gene: TRBV14
J gene: TRBJ2-2
clone size: few
CDR3 protein: CASSQVYTGELFF

V gene: TRBV7-9
J gene: TRBJ1-2
clone size: many
CDR3 protein: CASSPSSVGYTF

V gene: TRBV3-1
J gene: TRBJ1-2
clone size: few
CDR3 protein: CASSQDQGGYGYTF

V gene: TRBV10-3
J gene: TRBJ2-5
clone size: once
CDR3 protein: CAIRPAGLETQYF

V gene: TRBV5-1
J gene: TRBJ2-3
clone size: many
CDR3 protein: CASSYRTGGDTQYF

V gene: TRBV5-1
J gene: TRBJ2-1
clone size: once
CDR3 protein: CASSPWDRGGSAEQFF

V gene: TRBV7-9
J gene: TRBJ1-1
clone size: few
CDR3 protein: CASSLKGFGAGMNTEAFF

V gene: TRBV7-2
J gene: TRBJ2-1
clone size: many
CDR3 protein: CASSLAGGAFYNEQFF

V gene: TRBV20-1
J gene: TRBJ1-4
clone size: NA
CDR3 protein: CSASGVNEKLFF

V gene: TRBV3-1
J gene: TRBJ2-3
clone size: NA
CDR3 protein: CASSSGTGGTQYF

V gene: TRBV11-2
J gene: TRBJ2-5
clone size: NA
CDR3 protein: CASSGQNYNEQYF

V gene: TRBV25-1
J gene: TRBJ1-2
clone size: NA
CDR3 protein: CASNLGAGRYTF

V gene: TRBV12-3/TRBV12-4
J gene: TRBJ2-3
clone size: many
CDR3 protein: CASRLSTDTQYF

V gene: TRBV15
J gene: TRBJ1-1
clone size: few
CDR3 protein: CATSTTQGWNTEAFF

V gene: TRBV6-6
J gene: TRBJ2-7
clone size: NA
CDR3 protein: CASNRRQGSSYEQYF

V gene: TRBV27
J gene: TRBJ1-1
clone size: NA
CDR3 protein: CASSLGRGRWDTEAFF

V gene: TRBV20-1
J gene: TRBJ2-7
clone size: NA
CDR3 protein: CSAALAGVPEQYF

V gene: TRBV28
J gene: TRBJ2-2
clone size: few
CDR3 protein: CASSLYGGSDTGELFF

V gene: TRBV2
J gene: TRBJ2-7
clone size: medium-sized
CDR3 protein: CASSETGTFAYEQYF

V gene: TRBV20-1
J gene: TRBJ2-5
clone size: few
CDR3 protein: CNASVHFQETQYF

V gene: TRBV5-1
J gene: TRBJ2-1
clone size: many
CDR3 protein: CASSLLLAGNEQFF

V gene: TRBV20-1
J gene: TRBJ2-5
clone size: NA
CDR3 protein: CSVPDGQDTQYF

V gene: TRBV12-3/TRBV12-4
J gene: TRBJ2-1
clone size: NA
CDR3 protein: CASSFGGGVTEQFF

V gene: TRBV2
J gene: TRBJ2-1
clone size: NA
CDR3 protein: CASSETGVGVPYNEQFF

V gene: TRBV6-5
J gene: TRBJ2-7
clone size: NA
CDR3 protein: CASSFLGQGTSSYEQYF

V gene: TRBV5-1
J gene: TRBJ2-1
clone size: NA
CDR3 protein: CASSRGETNEQFF

V gene: TRBV5-5
J gene: TRBJ2-5
clone size: NA
CDR3 protein: CAGSLNAGGRGETQYF

V gene: TRBV20-1
J gene: TRBJ2-3
clone size: NA
CDR3 protein: CSAKWDTSTNTQYF

V gene: TRBV6-1
J gene: TRBJ1-4
clone size: few
CDR3 protein: CASTRQGINEKLFF